A selection of T cell receptor beta chains follows, all from one sample in a study of neurological immune-mediated disorders. TCRdb re-derived calls from the 5' RACE reads in MiXCR, one entry per CDR3 protein. The table includes 45,000 or so distinct CDR3 sequences, roughly 3% detected once. What was sequenced was PBMCs. The receptors here all came from a woman between 45 and 65 years old with multiple sclerosis. The CDR3 runs from the conserved cysteine through the conserved F or W.

v_call	j_call	cdr3_aa
TRBV20-1	TRBJ2-6	CSARVPVGGSGANVLTF
TRBV9	TRBJ1-3	CASSVGPGASGNTIYF
TRBV6-5	TRBJ1-5	CASRQGSNQPQHF
TRBV5-1	TRBJ2-2	CASSLNPGTGPGELFF
TRBV20-1	TRBJ2-5	CSASPGETQYF
TRBV20-1	TRBJ2-7	CSARGPGGGYEQYF
TRBV7-9	TRBJ1-1	CASSLGGTPNTEAFF
TRBV28	TRBJ2-5	CASSQLAGVKETQYF
TRBV20-1	TRBJ1-6	CSAEDRGLNSPLHF
TRBV5-1	TRBJ2-5	CASSLGSGVGETQYF
TRBV6-5	TRBJ2-1	CASRRPVGEQFF
TRBV10-3	TRBJ2-7	CAISESSYEQYF
TRBV5-6	TRBJ2-5	CASSLLAGQETQYF
TRBV20-1	TRBJ2-5	CSARWREGLETQYF
TRBV20-1	TRBJ2-3	CSARPETSTDTQYF
TRBV5-1	TRBJ2-7	CASRRTGYEQYF
TRBV9	TRBJ1-1	CASSVGPGGTEAFF
TRBV28	TRBJ2-3	CASSLRDTQYF
TRBV12-3/TRBV12-4	TRBJ2-2	CASRPRQGSTGELFF
TRBV14	TRBJ2-1	CASSQTGLVVSDEQFF
TRBV3-1	TRBJ2-3	CASSTTSGGVDTQYF
TRBV10-3	TRBJ2-2	CAILDGLDGTVELFF